The clone carrying this T cell receptor beta chain was detected only a few times. Exclusion criteria comprised uncontrolled infection, other autoimmune disease, pregnancy or lactation. Initially, at the first diagnosis of hyperthyroidism and before any ophthalmopathy symptoms, blood was sampled. Amplification of TCR beta CDR3 regions was performed using RNA transcripts as template. First-round RT-PCR of the TCR CDR3 relied on the HTBI primer set. TCRdb re-called the multiplex PCR reads with MiXCR, one entry per CDR3 protein. Seen here are around 340,000 distinct CDR3 sequences, 17% observed once, and the top ten hold 34%. The sample comes from a study of T cells in Graves' hyperthyroidism and ophthalmopathy. The receptor was isolated from a woman aged 25 to 39 with Graves' hyperthyroidism that later progressed to Graves' ophthalmopathy. Source material: blood.

CDR3 nucleotide sequence: TGTGCCAGCAGTGAATACAGGGGGATTTACAATCAGCCCCAGCATTTT. It yields the protein CASSEYRGIYNQPQHF. The chain joins TRBV28 to TRBJ1-5; TRBD1 matches at 8 bases. The germline CDR1 and CDR2 sequences are MDHEN and SYDVKM. The CDR3 contains 16 residues. After removal of 5 bases from V and 3 bases from J, the junction contained 9 bases not matched to a gene.